A single sample gave rise to the 16 T cell receptor beta chains below, sequenced in a study of T cells in Graves' hyperthyroidism and ophthalmopathy. RNA transcripts yielded amplified TCR beta CDR3 regions. First-round RT-PCR targeting the TCR CDR3 was performed with the HTBI primer set. TCRdb reanalysed the multiplex PCR reads using MiXCR and keeps one entry per CDR3 protein. The table includes roughly 840,000 distinct CDR3 sequences, around 38% detected once. The sequencing input was blood. These TCRs come from a man younger than 35 with Graves' hyperthyroidism.

This clonotype was observed a handful of times. This chain joins TRBV7-3 and TRBJ2-2; 11 nucleotides align to TRBD2. Germline assignment: CDR1 SGHTA and CDR2 FQGTGA. The CDR3 runs 17 residues. The ends lost 5 bases at V and 3 bases at J; junction bases unmatched: 8. The CDR3 here is CASSPTTSGTDTGELFF. CDR3 nucleotide sequence: TGTGCCAGCAGCCCGACGACTAGCGGGACTGACACCGGGGAGCTGTTTTTT.

The chain links TRBV20-1 to TRBJ2-7; D perhaps matches TRBD1 (6 bases). CDR3 length: 15 residues. The germline gives CDR1 DFQATT, CDR2 SNEGSKA (reference sequence). Trimming cost V 1 base and J 2 bases, with 15 bases left between them. The CDR3 loop is CSARGGQPFPYEQYF. CDR3 sequence (DNA): TGCAGTGCTAGAGGCGGACAGCCGTTCCCCTACGAGCAGTACTTC.

The rearrangement links TRBV25-1 to TRBJ1-1; possible D gene TRBD1, 6 bases. V shed 5 bases and J shed 3 bases, with 13 bases lying between them. This CDR3 has 14 residues. Germline CDR1 and CDR2: MGHDK and SYGVNS. CDR3 residues: CASSFGGFDTEAFF. DNA for the CDR3: TGTGCCAGCAGTTTCGGGGGCTTCGACACTGAAGCTTTCTTT. The full variable domain, its missing parts supplied by reference TRBV25-1 and TRBJ1-1, is EADIYQTPRYLVIGTGKKITLECSQTMGHDKMYWYQQDPGMELHLIHYSYGVNSTEKGDLSSESTVSRIRTEHFPLTLESARPSHTSQYLCASSFGGFDTEAFFGQGTRLTVV.

A note on this clonotype: An end of the junction differs from the germline gene, which may be a read error. The chain joins TRBV7-9 to TRBJ1-1; D might be TRBD1 (6 bases). The germline V gene encodes CDR1 SEHNR and CDR2 FQNEAQ (reference sequence). The CDR3 totals 17 residues. The DNA of the CDR3 is TGCGCCAGCAGCTATTTAACTGGCGGACAGACGAACACTGAAGCTTTCTTT. Translated, it gives CASSYLTGGQTNTEAFF.

This clonotype was seen only a few times. The chain carries TRBV7-2 and TRBJ2-5, with D possibly TRBD2 on 5 matching bases. The V end was cut by 5 bases, the J end by 4 bases, with 14 bases between. The CDR3 sequence is 14 residues long. Germline assignment: CDR1 SGHTA and CDR2 FQGNSA. The CDR3 DNA follows: TGTGCCAGCAGCCTAGTTCTAGCTCTAGAGACCCAGTACTTC. It yields the protein CASSLVLALETQYF.

The genes are TRBV9 and TRBJ2-7, with 16 bases aligning to TRBD2. Germline-derived CDR1 and CDR2 are SGDLS and YYNGEE. The CDR3 runs to 18 residues. V trimming: 4 bases; J trimming: 0 bases; junction bases outside the gene matches: 7. CDR3 in DNA: TGTGCCAGCAGCCAGCACGGGACTAGCGGGGGGGACTCCTACGAGCAGTACTTC. Its protein is CASSQHGTSGGDSYEQYF.

This clonotype showed up many times. The CDR3 loop reads CSAREGARETQYF. The CDR3, as DNA: TGCAGTGCTAGAGAGGGGGCGAGGGAGACCCAGTACTTC. V gene TRBV20-1 combines with J gene TRBJ2-5, with D possibly being TRBD1 (6 bases). The CDR3 length is 13 residues. V lost 0 bases to trimming and J lost 5 bases, with 10 bases between them. The germline V gene encodes CDR1 DFQATT and CDR2 SNEGSKA (reference sequence).

At least ten counts were recorded for this clonotype. The gene calls are TRBV6-5 and TRBJ2-6, with 9 bases that match TRBD1. CDR1 is MNHEY, CDR2 SVGAGI, per germline. Trimming removed 0 bases from V and 4 bases from J; junction bases left unmatched: 7. This CDR3 is built from 18 residues. The CDR3 DNA sequence: TGTGCCAGCAGTTACTCTGGGACAGGGCTGGAAGGGGCCAACGTCCTGACTTTC. Translated: CASSYSGTGLEGANVLTF.

This clonotype showed up just a few times. A read error may produce the germline difference seen at one junction end. The chain combines TRBV10-3 with TRBJ1-1; TRBD1 matches at 8 bases. Germline lookup yields CDR1 ENHRY and CDR2 SYGVKD. The CDR3 has 15 residues. The CDR3: CASSGYRGSNTEAFF. Here the CDR3 DNA reads TGTGCCAGCAGTGGCTACAGGGGGTCAAATACTGAAGCTTTCTTT.

The chain employs TRBV20-1 and TRBJ2-7, with D possibly matching TRBD1 (6 bases). The germline CDR1 and CDR2 sequences are DFQATT and SNEGSKA (reference sequence). The CDR3 spans 14 residues. V lost 0 bases and J lost 0, with 9 bases in between. CDR3 coding DNA: TGCAGTGCTAGAGATCAGGGGACCTCCTACGAGCAGTACTTC. It is translated as CSARDQGTSYEQYF.

V is TRBV7-9 and J is TRBJ1-2, with D possibly TRBD1 on 5 matching bases. Germline CDR1 SEHNR, CDR2 FQNEAQ (reference sequence). The CDR3 length is 15 residues. Trimming cost V 5 bases and J 4 bases, with 17 bases left between them. CDR3 DNA sequence: TGTGCCAGCAGCCCCTGGGGAGGGGATTCCTATGGCTACACCTTC. This sequence encodes CASSPWGGDSYGYTF.

V gene TRBV7-8 combines with J gene TRBJ2-5; tentatively, D is TRBD1 or TRBD2 (5 bases each). Trimming removed 5 bases at V and 7 bases at J, with 17 bases between. Germline V gives CDR1 SGHVS, CDR2 FQNEAQ. The CDR3 length is 14 residues. The CDR3 region has the DNA TGTGCCAGCAGCCGGGACGGTGATCCGTGGACCCAGTACTTC. Its translation: CASSRDGDPWTQYF. Variable domain in full (rest from reference TRBV7-8 and TRBJ2-5): GAGVSQSPRYKVAKRGQDVALRCDPISGHVSLFWYQQALGQGPEFLTYFQNEAQLDKSGLPSDRFFAERPEGSVSTLKIQRTQQEDSAVYLCASSRDGDPWTQYFGPGTRLLVL.

This clonotype occurred many times. The J gene is TRBJ2-7, the V gene TRBV12-3 or TRBV12-4; D may be TRBD1 (6 bases). This CDR3 contains 13 residues. The V and J ends lost 6 bases and 0 bases respectively, with 9 bases between them. CDR3 DNA: TGTGCCAGCAGCTGGGACATCTCCTACGAGCAGTACTTC. This codes for CASSWDISYEQYF.

The V gene is TRBV7-2, the J gene TRBJ1-2; D call uncertain. V lost 4 bases and J 7 bases, leaving 16 bases between the germline ends. The V gene's germline CDR1 is SGHTA and CDR2 FQGNSA. The CDR3 consists of 14 residues. CDR3 protein: CASSYGIGDGGYTF. The CDR3 bases are TGTGCCAGCAGCTACGGGATTGGCGATGGTGGCTACACCTTC.

This clonotype was seen at least ten times. The chain uses TRBV7-2 and TRBJ1-5, with D unclear. The CDR3 is 14 amino acids. Germline CDR1 is SGHTA and CDR2 is FQGNSA. Trimming took 1 base from V and 6 from J, leaving 10 bases between them. CDR3 bases: TGTGCCAGCAGCTTAGAAGAAGGAGGTCAGCCCCAGCATTTT. Its protein product is CASSLEEGGQPQHF.

The table lists this clonotype with a few counts. The V and J genes are TRBV2 and TRBJ1-5; TRBD1 might be the D (5 bases). The CDR3 contains 14 residues. Between the trimmed V and J ends, which lost 4 bases and 0 bases, there was a span of 7 bases. CDR1 is SNHLY, CDR2 FYNNEI, per germline. The CDR3 region is CASSGRASNQPQHF. CDR3 DNA sequence: TGTGCCAGCAGTGGCAGGGCTAGCAATCAGCCCCAGCATTTT. Full variable domain (missing parts from reference TRBV2 and TRBJ1-5): EPEVTQTPSHQVTQMGQEVILRCVPISNHLYFYWYRQILGQKVEFLVSFYNNEISEKSEIFDDQFSVERPDGSNFTLKIRSTKLEDSAMYFCASSGRASNQPQHFGDGTRLSIL.